The 19 T cell receptor beta chains given below trace back to one sample, sequenced in a study of T cells in tuberculosis. Profiled with immunoSEQ multiplex PCR; TCRdb holds only in-frame clones, not every one. Of 35,000 to 50,000 clones detected, about 94% appear once; the ten largest clones hold under 2%. Sequenced: PBMCs. Receptors were obtained from a donor aged 10 to 29 with latent tuberculosis or without tuberculosis infection. Some clones in this sample may be carry-over from other donors' samples.

J is TRBJ2-5 and V is TRBV25-1; 10 bases agree with TRBD1. Unmatched junction bases numbered 9, after V lost 6 bases and J lost 5 bases. Germline V gene sequence: CDR1 MGHDK, CDR2 SYGVNS. This CDR3 contains 15 residues. CDR3 in amino acids: CASRRGTGDLETQYF. Here the CDR3 DNA reads TGTGCCAGCAGGAGGGGGACAGGGGATTTGGAGACCCAGTACTTC.

V gene TRBV9 combines with J gene TRBJ2-7; 9 nucleotides align to TRBD1. CDR1 and CDR2 (germline): SGDLS, YYNGEE. Germline trimming cut 1 base from V and 5 bases from J; bases unmatched to any gene: 7. This CDR3 is built from 15 residues. The CDR3 here is CASSVRGQGSHEQYF. DNA for the CDR3: TGTGCCAGCAGCGTAAGGGGACAGGGTTCCCACGAGCAGTACTTC.

This clone was found a few times. The J gene is TRBJ2-7, the V gene TRBV7-2, with 12 bases aligning to TRBD2. The V and J ends lost 1 base and 3 bases, in that order; junction bases with no gene match: 4. Germline V lookup: CDR1 SGHTA, CDR2 FQGNSA. This CDR3 comprises 16 residues. The CDR3 loop is CASSLDELAGGYEQYF. The CDR3 DNA is TGTGCCAGCAGCTTAGATGAACTAGCGGGAGGCTACGAGCAGTACTTC.

V and J are TRBV7-2 and TRBJ2-7; the D gene is possibly TRBD2 (6 bases). Trimming took 5 bases from V and 2 from J, leaving 13 bases between them. CDR3 length: 14 residues. CDR1 and CDR2 from the germline V gene are SGHTA and FQGNSA. DNA of the CDR3: TGTGCCAGCAGCGGCGGGGTGGAGGCCTACGAGCAGTACTTC. Translating gives CASSGGVEAYEQYF.

The rearrangement joins TRBV7-6 to TRBJ1-1; 8 nucleotides agree with TRBD1. Trimming at V came to 1 base and at J to 6 bases, leaving 1 base not matched to a gene. CDR1 SGHVS and CDR2 FNYEAQ come from the germline V gene. This CDR3 is built from 13 residues. The CDR3 bases are TGTGCCAGCAGCTTAGAGACAGGGGCTGAAGCTTTCTTT. Protein product: CASSLETGAEAFF.

The rearrangement links TRBV5-1 to TRBJ2-1; weak D call: TRBD2 (6 bases). Germline V gene sequence: CDR1 SGHRS, CDR2 YFSETQ. The germline V and J ends were trimmed by 1 base and 1 base, with 12 bases remaining between them. The CDR3 covers 16 residues. CDR3 in DNA: TGCGCCAGCAGCTTGACAGGAGGGAGGTCCTACAATGAGCAGTTCTTC. Amino acids: CASSLTGGRSYNEQFF.

This chain connects TRBV5-5 to TRBJ2-1; possibly TRBD2 for D (5 bases). Germline V gives CDR1 SGHKS, CDR2 YYEKEE (reference sequence). The V gene lost 0 bases and the J gene lost 0 bases, with 7 bases spanning the gap. The CDR3 is 15 amino acids. CDR3 loop: CASSLEAGSYNEQFF. The CDR3 bases are TGTGCCAGCAGCTTGGAGGCGGGCTCCTACAATGAGCAGTTCTTC.

The chain recombines TRBV6-5 with TRBJ2-2, with a tentative D call TRBD1 (5 bases). Trimming took 0 bases from V and 8 from J, leaving 10 bases between them. Germline V gene sequence: CDR1 MNHEY, CDR2 SVGAGI. The CDR3 is 14 residues long. CDR3 nucleotide sequence: TGTGCCAGCAGTTACTCGGCAGGGCGAGGGGAGCTGTTTTTT. Amino acid sequence: CASSYSAGRGELFF.

V is TRBV4-3 and J is TRBJ1-5; TRBD1 matches at 9 bases. Germline CDR1 is LGHNA and CDR2 is YSLEER. CDR3 length equals 16 residues. V trimming: 0 bases; J trimming: 6 bases; junction bases outside the gene matches: 6. CDR3 DNA: TGCGCCAGCAGCCAAGATAGGGCACAGGGGGCTCAGCCCCAGCATTTT. This translates into CASSQDRAQGAQPQHF.

The chain carries TRBV6-5 and TRBJ2-2; TRBD1 agrees at 8 bases. CDR3 length: 15 amino acids. V shed 6 bases and J 0 bases; nucleotides not matched to a gene: 3. Germline CDR1 reads MNHEY; CDR2 reads SVGAGI. CDR3 coding DNA: TGTGCCAGCAGCCGGGACAGGTCGAACACCGGGGAGCTGTTTTTT. Its protein is CASSRDRSNTGELFF.

This chain connects TRBV7-2 to TRBJ2-7, with 7 nucleotides matching TRBD1. Trimming took 5 bases from V and 3 from J; bases not matched to a gene: 4. The CDR3 is made up of 13 amino acids. Germline V gene sequence: CDR1 SGHTA, CDR2 FQGNSA. As DNA, the CDR3 is TGTGCCAGCAGCAAAAGGGACAGCTACGAGCAGTACTTC. As protein: CASSKRDSYEQYF. The whole variable domain, remainder taken from reference TRBV7-2 and TRBJ2-7, is GAGVSQSPSNKVTEKGKDVELRCDPISGHTALYWYRQSLGQGLEFLIYFQGNSAPDKSGLPSDRFSAERTGGSVSTLTIQRTQQEDSAVYLCASSKRDSYEQYFGPGTRLTVT.

The chain joins TRBV18 to TRBJ1-1; D is unresolved. The CDR3 has 13 residues. Germline V gene data show CDR1 as KGHSH and CDR2 as LQKENI. V gave up 6 bases and J gave up 6 bases, with 14 bases separating them. The CDR3: CASSRLPEAEAFF. CDR3 nucleotides: TGTGCCAGCTCCCGTCTACCCGAGGCTGAAGCTTTCTTT.

This clone was counted once. This sequence joins TRBV4-2 and TRBJ1-2; D possibly corresponds to TRBD1 (5 bases). The CDR3 length is 15 residues. V shed 0 bases and J shed 3 bases, with 11 bases lying between them. The V gene's germline CDR1 is LGHNA and CDR2 YNFKEQ. The CDR3 is CASSQDQGPHYGYTF. In DNA, the CDR3 is TGTGCCAGCAGCCAAGATCAGGGCCCCCACTATGGCTACACCTTC.

The rearrangement uses TRBV27 and TRBJ2-2; 8 bases line up with TRBD1. V lost 5 bases, J lost 5 bases, and 13 bases stayed unmatched. CDR3 length: 17 amino acids. Germline V CDR1 and CDR2: MNHEY, SMNVEV (reference sequence). CDR3 in DNA: TGTGCCAGCAGTCGACGAGGACAGGGATTAGGAACCGGGGAGCTGTTTTTT. It yields the protein CASSRRGQGLGTGELFF.

The gene calls are TRBV7-8 and TRBJ1-5; 7 bases line up with TRBD1. CDR3 length: 16 amino acids. The trim removed 1 base at V and 3 bases at J, leaving 6 bases unmatched. The V gene's germline CDR1 is SGHVS and CDR2 FQNEAQ. In DNA, the CDR3 is TGTGCCAGCAGCTTAGGTTACAGGGGCGCCAATCAGCCCCAGCATTTT. It specifies CASSLGYRGANQPQHF.

The chain uses TRBV23-1 and TRBJ2-1; the match to TRBD1 covers 7 bases. TRBV23-1 has ORF status, its function being uncertain. The junction had 19 bases not matched to a gene; V was cut back by 2 bases and J by 6 bases. The CDR3 is made up of 19 amino acids. CDR3 protein: CASSQSSGVRPGQPNEQFF. The CDR3 bases are TGCGCCAGCAGTCAAAGTAGTGGCGTCAGACCGGGACAGCCCAATGAGCAGTTCTTC.

The chain combines TRBV4-3 with TRBJ2-7; TRBD1 matches at 7 bases. V lost 4 bases, J lost 0 bases, and 12 bases stayed unmatched. The CDR3 runs to 17 residues. Germline V gene data show CDR1 as LGHNA and CDR2 as YSLEER. CDR3 loop: CASSLKPGTEFSYEQYF. CDR3 coding DNA: TGCGCCAGCAGCCTTAAACCCGGGACAGAGTTCTCCTACGAGCAGTACTTC.

The J gene is TRBJ2-6, the V gene TRBV25-1, with 8 bases that match TRBD1. The CDR3 spans 17 residues. Germline V gene sequence: CDR1 MGHDK, CDR2 SYGVNS. V lost 3 bases and J lost 0; bases outside the gene matches: 4. As DNA, the CDR3 is TGTGCCAGCAGTGAGACAGGGGCCCTCTCTGGGGCCAACGTCCTGACTTTC. It is translated as CASSETGALSGANVLTF.

J is TRBJ1-2 and V is TRBV7-2; D gene ambiguous. CDR1 and CDR2 from the germline V gene are SGHTA and FQGNSA. The CDR3 is 13 residues long. The V end lost 5 bases, the J end lost 7 bases, and 14 bases lay between the germline ends. In nucleotides, the CDR3 is TGTGCCAGCAGCCGGAATGAGGCGGGTGGCTACACCTTC. It is translated as CASSRNEAGGYTF. The full variable domain, rest sourced from reference TRBV7-2 and TRBJ1-2, is GAGVSQSPSNKVTEKGKDVELRCDPISGHTALYWYRQSLGQGLEFLIYFQGNSAPDKSGLPSDRFSAERTGGSVSTLTIQRTQQEDSAVYLCASSRNEAGGYTFGSGTRLTVV.